One and the same sample provided the 9 T cell receptor beta chains below, sequenced in a study of post-analysis software for immune sequencing data (dated by TCRdb to between 2015 and 2016). The receptor library was made with PCR. Instrument used: Illumina HiSeq 2500. Unique molecular identifiers were incorporated into TCR beta cDNA libraries to reduce PCR and sequencing biases. The public reads were reanalyzed by TCRdb: fastp trimming at Q25, MiXCR alignment, in-frame beta chains only. When rows share a CDR3 protein, they turn into one entry using the most common DNA and genes. The sample table holds 600,000 to 750,000 distinct CDR3 sequences, of which 55% to 70% were seen once. Clones ranked in the top ten supply around 10% of the sample. Broad study findings and their caveats: Significantly higher frequencies in patients than in controls were found for several TRBV segments, including TRBV5-6, TRBV5-1 and TRBV20-1.

Which antigens these TCRs recognize remains unknown. The sequenced sample was blood. The origin of the receptors is a girl aged 2 to 9 with multiple sclerosis.

V usage is TRBV4-2 and J usage is TRBJ1-2, with D hard to call. In germline, CDR1 is LGHNA, CDR2 YNFKEQ. The CDR3 totals 14 residues. V gave up 0 bases and J gave up 5 bases, with 10 bases separating them. CDR3 sequence (DNA): TGTGCCAGCAGCCAAGATAGGGAAGTGTATGGCTACACCTTC. Protein sequence: CASSQDREVYGYTF.

The rearrangement joins TRBV29-1 to TRBJ2-7; possibly TRBD2 for D (6 bases). The J call could be wrong; TRBJ2-5 is a better fit for the DNA end. This CDR3 contains 14 residues. Germline V lookup: CDR1 SQVTM, CDR2 ANQGSEA. Written as DNA, the CDR3 is TGCTCCTCACGGGTGGGAGGTCGGAGAGAGACCCAGTACTTC. This gives the protein CSSRVGGRRETQYF.

The V gene is TRBV30, the J gene TRBJ1-1, with 8 nucleotides matching TRBD1. CDR1 and CDR2 from the germline V gene are GTSNPN and SVGIG (reference sequence). The CDR3 is 13 residues long. V dropped 3 bases and J dropped 4; count of bases not matched to a gene: 4. This CDR3 reads CAWSGQGGTEAFF. DNA of the CDR3: TGTGCCTGGAGCGGACAGGGCGGCACTGAAGCTTTCTTT. Full variable domain (rest looked up from reference TRBV30 and TRBJ1-1): SQTIHQWPATLVQPVGSPLSLECTVEGTSNPNLYWYRQAAGRGLQLLFYSVGIGQISSEVPQNLSASRPQDRQFILSSKKLLLSDSGFYLCAWSGQGGTEAFFGQGTRLTVV.

This clonotype was detected a few times. The rearrangement links TRBV21-1 to TRBJ1-2; TRBD1, the D gene given by the table, was not confirmed from the DNA. TRBV21-1 corresponds to a pseudogene. The CDR3 loop spans 15 amino acids. The DNA for the CDR3 is TGTGCCAGCAGCAACCCAGGGGGCGCGGTGGATGGCTACACCTTC. Protein: CASSNPGGAVDGYTF.

This clonotype was detected only a few times. This chain joins TRBV6-1 and TRBJ2-1; 8 bases align to TRBD2. Germline V CDR1 and CDR2: MNHNS, SASEGT. Losses at the gene ends were 3 bases for V and 8 bases for J; bases not matched to a gene: 12. This CDR3 has 16 amino acids. The CDR3 sequence is CASSDDVGRASDEQFF. The CDR3 DNA follows: TGTGCCAGCAGTGACGATGTCGGGAGGGCTTCCGATGAGCAGTTCTTC.

Only one count was recorded for this clonotype. The CDR3 DNA follows: TGTGCCAGCAGCCCCGAATTAGGCCCAGGAGACCTGGACGATACGCAGTATTTT. It codes for CASSPELGPGDLDDTQYF. V usage is TRBV12-3 or TRBV12-4 and J usage is TRBJ2-3, with D unclear. Trimming pared 6 bases from V and 6 bases from J, leaving 28 bases between. This CDR3 contains 18 residues.

The chain combines TRBV5-1 with TRBJ2-7, with D perhaps matching TRBD1 (5 bases). This CDR3 spans 13 amino acids. The germline CDR1 and CDR2 sequences are SGHRS and YFSETQ. V was cut by 6 bases and J by 7 bases, with 17 bases left in between. The CDR3 sequence: CASKYETAGEQYF. The CDR3 nucleotides read TGCGCCAGCAAGTACGAAACGGCAGGGGAGCAGTACTTC.

V gene TRBV7-8 combines with J gene TRBJ1-2; a weak D match, TRBD1 (5 bases). The CDR3 consists of 16 residues. Trimming stripped 1 base from V and 7 bases from J, with 19 bases between. Germline assignment: CDR1 SGHVS and CDR2 FQNEAQ. The chain's CDR3 is CASSLGPGRRLGGYTF. CDR3 in DNA: TGTGCCAGCAGCTTAGGGCCGGGACGAAGGTTGGGTGGCTACACCTTC. The full variable domain, in which reference TRBV7-8 and TRBJ1-2 provide the parts outside the CDR3, is GAGVSQSPRYKVAKRGQDVALRCDPISGHVSLFWYQQALGQGPEFLTYFQNEAQLDKSGLPSDRFFAERPEGSVSTLKIQRTQQEDSAVYLCASSLGPGRRLGGYTFGSGTRLTVV.

This clonotype was seen only a few times. J is TRBJ1-1 and V is TRBV12-3 or TRBV12-4, with D unclear. V was cut by 5 bases and J by 1 base, with 11 bases left in between. The CDR3 spans 14 residues. The CDR3 DNA reads as TGTGCCAGCAGTGTACGACTGAAGAACACTGAAGCTTTCTTT. Translating gives CASSVRLKNTEAFF.